The 14 T cell receptor beta chains below all came from one sample that was sequenced in a study of human T cells and chemical hapten exposure. TCRdb re-called the RACE reads through MiXCR, storing one row per CDR3 protein. The sample records 250,000 or so distinct CDR3 sequences, about 9% being singletons. Time point described: pre-sensitization, week 0. As for treatment: therapeutic diphenylcyclopropenone sensitization with weekly scalp DPC. This sample comprised whole blood, obtained in connection with sensitization to the hapten diphenylcyclopropenone (DPC). The source is a woman between 40 and 50 years old with alopecia areata. Some clones in this sample may be carry-over from other donors' samples.

This clonotype has a handful of counts. The chain joins TRBV20-1 to TRBJ2-3; 7 nucleotides align to TRBD2. CDR3 length equals 15 residues. In germline, CDR1 is DFQATT, CDR2 SNEGSKA (reference sequence). J was trimmed by 4 bases and V by 5 bases; bases with no gene match: 12. DNA for the CDR3: TGCAGTGCTCCCAATTCCGGGGGGTCCGCAGATACGCAGTATTTT. This translates into CSAPNSGGSADTQYF.

This clonotype was seen a few times. The V call is TRBV11-2, the J call TRBJ2-1; 12 positions match TRBD1. Losses at the gene ends were 5 bases for V and 15 bases for J; bases not matched to a gene: 14. Germline CDR1 is SGHAT and CDR2 is FQNNGV. The CDR3 is 15 amino acids. The CDR3 region has the DNA TGTGCCAGCAGCCCCCGTCCCGGGACAGGGGGCGTTAGGTTCTTC. Protein product: CASSPRPGTGGVRFF. Combining the CDR3 with reference TRBV11-2 and TRBJ2-1 gives the whole variable domain EAGVAQSPRYKIIEKRQSVAFWCNPISGHATLYWYQQILGQGPKLLIQFQNNGVVDDSQLPKDRFSAERLKGVDSTLKIQPAKLEDSAVYLCASSPRPGTGGVRFFGPGTRLTVL.

This clonotype has a handful of counts. The chain links TRBV28 to TRBJ2-3; D is unresolved. The germline V and J ends were trimmed by 7 bases and 5 bases, with 19 bases remaining between them. The germline V gene has CDR1 MDHEN and CDR2 SYDVKM. The CDR3 contains 15 residues. This CDR3 is CASIPTLGRVDTQYF. In nucleotides, the CDR3 is TGTGCCAGCATTCCCACCTTGGGCCGGGTAGATACGCAGTATTTT.

This clonotype appeared many times. The V call is TRBV7-9, the J call TRBJ2-7; no firm D call. CDR3 length: 13 amino acids. The V gene lost 2 bases and the J gene lost 6 bases, with 11 bases spanning the gap. Germline-derived CDR1 and CDR2 are SEHNR and FQNEAQ (reference sequence). The CDR3 DNA is TGTGCCAGCAGCTTAACCCCGTTGCCCGAGCAGTACTTC. Translation gives CASSLTPLPEQYF.

In this sample, this clonotype turned up a few times. V is TRBV7-9 and J is TRBJ2-3; TRBD1 matches at 11 bases. Looked up from germline, CDR1 is SEHNR and CDR2 is FQNEAQ (reference sequence). CDR3 length: 14 amino acids. V lost 11 bases to trimming and J lost 6 bases; unmatched junction nucleotides: 10. The CDR3: CACTGDRGTDTQYF. The CDR3 DNA follows: TGTGCCTGCACAGGGGACAGGGGGACCGATACGCAGTATTTT.

This clonotype was observed a few times. The chain uses TRBV6-5 and TRBJ1-6, with D tentatively TRBD1 (5 bases). CDR1 and CDR2 (germline): MNHEY, SVGAGI. The V and J ends lost 0 bases and 7 bases respectively, with 10 bases between them. This CDR3 comprises 15 residues. The CDR3 reads CASSYSSRGNSPLHF. As DNA, the CDR3 is TGTGCCAGCAGTTACTCGAGTCGGGGGAATTCACCCCTCCACTTT.

V gene TRBV20-1 combines with J gene TRBJ2-3; D gene ambiguous. Germline lookup yields CDR1 DFQATT and CDR2 SNEGSKA (reference sequence). Between the trimmed V and J ends, which lost 3 bases and 1 base, there was a span of 17 bases. The CDR3 loop spans 16 amino acids. CDR3 sequence reads: CSASWVSPAGTDTQYF. In nucleotides, the CDR3 is TGCAGTGCTAGCTGGGTCTCGCCCGCTGGCACAGATACGCAGTATTTT.

The J gene is TRBJ2-5, the V gene TRBV29-1; TRBD1 matches 7 bases. The V and J ends lost 3 bases and 5 bases, in that order; junction bases with no gene match: 18. The CDR3 spans 17 residues. CDR1 and CDR2 (germline): SQVTM, ANQGSEA. CDR3 residues: CSVDLVGTDWVRETQYF. The CDR3 DNA reads as TGCAGCGTTGACCTAGTCGGGACAGACTGGGTCAGGGAGACCCAGTACTTC.

Ten or more counts support this clonotype. This chain links TRBV6-2 or TRBV6-3 with TRBJ2-7; 9 bases agree with TRBD2. The V and J ends lost 2 bases and 2 bases, in that order; junction bases with no gene match: 1. Germline V lookup: CDR1 MNHEY, CDR2 SVGEGT. CDR3 length equals 14 residues. CDR3 protein: CASSYSGRTYEQYF. DNA for the CDR3: TGTGCCAGCAGTTACAGCGGGAGGACCTACGAGCAGTACTTC.

This clonotype occurred a few times. The gene calls are TRBV12-3 or TRBV12-4 and TRBJ2-4; D may be TRBD1 (6 bases). The CDR3 loop spans 15 amino acids. V lost 3 bases to trimming and J lost 5 bases, with 14 bases between them. The CDR3 DNA is TGTGCCAGCAGTTTCTGGGCAGGGGCAGAAAACATTCAGTACTTC. Its protein is CASSFWAGAENIQYF.

This clonotype came up many times. The chain couples TRBV7-2 to TRBJ2-7, with a tentative D call TRBD2 (5 bases). V lost 5 bases and J 7 bases, leaving 12 bases between the germline ends. This CDR3 contains 12 residues. Germline-derived CDR1 and CDR2 are SGHTA and FQGNSA. The CDR3 coding sequence is TGTGCCAGCAGCCCACAGAGAGGGGAGCAGTACTTC. Translation: CASSPQRGEQYF.

This clonotype was found a few times. The chain is built from TRBV4-2 and TRBJ1-2; 8 bases fit TRBD1. Germline V gene data show CDR1 as LGHNA and CDR2 as YNFKEQ. The ends lost 0 bases at V and 4 bases at J; junction bases unmatched: 7. The length of the CDR3 is 16 residues. CDR3 sequence reads: CASSQDQSGQVYGYTF. The DNA for the CDR3 is TGTGCCAGCAGCCAAGATCAATCGGGACAGGTCTATGGCTACACCTTC.

In its sample, this clonotype was seen a few times. The chain joins TRBV12-3 or TRBV12-4 to TRBJ1-5; D is unclear. The ends were cut back, 3 bases at V and 4 bases at J, with 10 bases in the middle. The CDR3 is made up of 14 amino acids. This CDR3 is CASSFGVGNQPQHF. In DNA, the CDR3 is TGTGCCAGCAGTTTTGGGGTAGGGAATCAGCCCCAGCATTTT.

The rearrangement joins TRBV10-3 to TRBJ2-2, with 10 bases aligning to TRBD1. The CDR3 has 16 amino acids. Trimming at V came to 5 bases and at J to 4 bases, leaving 7 bases not matched to a gene. Germline lookup yields CDR1 ENHRY and CDR2 SYGVKD. CDR3 amino acids: CAISSRQGAPTGELFF. For the CDR3, the DNA is TGTGCCATCAGTTCGAGACAGGGGGCCCCCACCGGGGAGCTGTTTTTT.